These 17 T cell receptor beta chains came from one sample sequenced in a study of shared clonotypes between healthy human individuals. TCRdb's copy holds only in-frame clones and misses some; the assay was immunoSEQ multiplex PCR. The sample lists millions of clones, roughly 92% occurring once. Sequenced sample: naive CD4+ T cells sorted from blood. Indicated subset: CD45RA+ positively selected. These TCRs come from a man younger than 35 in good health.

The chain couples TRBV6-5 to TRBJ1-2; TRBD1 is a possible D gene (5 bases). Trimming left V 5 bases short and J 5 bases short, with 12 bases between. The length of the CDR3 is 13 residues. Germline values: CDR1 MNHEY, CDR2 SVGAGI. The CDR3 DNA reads TGTGCCAGCAGTGGGGGACCATCTTATGGCTACACCTTC. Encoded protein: CASSGGPSYGYTF.

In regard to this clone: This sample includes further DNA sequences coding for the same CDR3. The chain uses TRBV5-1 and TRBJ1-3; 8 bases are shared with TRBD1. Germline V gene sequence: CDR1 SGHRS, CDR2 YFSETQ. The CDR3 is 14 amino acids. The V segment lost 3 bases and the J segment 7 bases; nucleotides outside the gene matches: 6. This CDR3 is CASSSGGTGNTIYF. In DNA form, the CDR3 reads TGCGCCAGCAGCTCCGGGGGGACAGGCAACACCATATATTTT.

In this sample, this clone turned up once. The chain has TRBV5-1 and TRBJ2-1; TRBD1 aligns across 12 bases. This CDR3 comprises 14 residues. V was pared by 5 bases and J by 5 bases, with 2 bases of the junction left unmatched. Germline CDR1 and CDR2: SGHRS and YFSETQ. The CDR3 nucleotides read TGCGCCAGCAGGGGACAGGGGGCTGACAATGAGCAGTTCTTC. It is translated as CASRGQGADNEQFF.

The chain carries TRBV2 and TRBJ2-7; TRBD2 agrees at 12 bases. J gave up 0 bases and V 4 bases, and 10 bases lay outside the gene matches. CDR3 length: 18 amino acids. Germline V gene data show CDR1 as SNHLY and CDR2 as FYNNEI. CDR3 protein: CASSGTGTSGLNSYEQYF. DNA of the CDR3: TGTGCCAGCAGTGGTACGGGGACTAGCGGGCTAAACTCCTACGAGCAGTACTTC.

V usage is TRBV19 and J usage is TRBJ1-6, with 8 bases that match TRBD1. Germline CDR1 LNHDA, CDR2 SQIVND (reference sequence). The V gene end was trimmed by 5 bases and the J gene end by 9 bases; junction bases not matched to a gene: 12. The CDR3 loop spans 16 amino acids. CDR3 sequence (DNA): TGTGCCAGTAGTTCCCTCGACAGGGGAAACGGTTCACCCCTCCACTTT. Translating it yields CASSSLDRGNGSPLHF.

In DNA, the CDR3 is TGTGCCAGCAGCTTGGGGGGGCCTCGGAACTATGGCTACACCTTC. Translating gives CASSLGGPRNYGYTF. The V gene is TRBV5-6, the J gene TRBJ1-2; a weak D match, TRBD1 (6 bases). CDR1 SGHDT and CDR2 YYEEEE come from the germline V gene. V dropped 0 bases and J dropped 2 bases, with 11 bases sitting between them. The CDR3 is 15 amino acids.

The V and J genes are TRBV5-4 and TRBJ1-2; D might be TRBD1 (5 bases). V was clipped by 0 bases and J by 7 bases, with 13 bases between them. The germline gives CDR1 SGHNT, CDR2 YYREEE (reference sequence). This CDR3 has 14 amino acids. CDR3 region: CASSLAGYASGYTF. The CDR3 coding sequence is TGTGCCAGCAGCTTGGCAGGGTACGCCTCTGGCTACACCTTC.

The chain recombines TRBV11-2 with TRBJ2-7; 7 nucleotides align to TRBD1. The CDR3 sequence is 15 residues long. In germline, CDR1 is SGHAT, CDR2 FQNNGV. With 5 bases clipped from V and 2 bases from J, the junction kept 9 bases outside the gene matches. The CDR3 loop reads CASSVEGQTTYEQYF. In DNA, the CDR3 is TGTGCCAGCAGCGTCGAGGGACAGACGACCTACGAGCAGTACTTC.

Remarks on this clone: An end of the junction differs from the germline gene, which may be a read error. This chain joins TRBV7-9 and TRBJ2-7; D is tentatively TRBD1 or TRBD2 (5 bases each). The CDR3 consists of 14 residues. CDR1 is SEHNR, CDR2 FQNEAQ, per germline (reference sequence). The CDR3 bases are TGTGCCAGCGGCTTACCTGGGACGGGTCACGAGCAGTACTTC. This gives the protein CASGLPGTGHEQYF.

Written as DNA, the CDR3 is TGTGCCAGCAGCGTGACTAGCGGGGGGGCCAGGACCGGGGAGCTGTTTTTT. This sequence encodes CASSVTSGGARTGELFF. This chain joins TRBV9 and TRBJ2-2, with 14 positions matching TRBD2. The V and J ends lost 2 bases and 5 bases, in that order; junction bases with no gene match: 5. From germline, CDR1 is SGDLS and CDR2 YYNGEE. The CDR3 is 17 amino acids.

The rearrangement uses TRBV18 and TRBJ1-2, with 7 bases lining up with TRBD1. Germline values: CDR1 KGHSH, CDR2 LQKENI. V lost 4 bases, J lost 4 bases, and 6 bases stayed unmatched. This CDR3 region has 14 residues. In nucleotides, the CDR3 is TGTGCCAGCTCACTTGAGACAGGGCCCTATGGCTACACCTTC. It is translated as CASSLETGPYGYTF. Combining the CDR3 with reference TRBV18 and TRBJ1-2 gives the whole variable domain NAGVMQNPRHLVRRRGQEARLRCSPMKGHSHVYWYRQLPEEGLKFMVYLQKENIIDESGMPKERFSAEFPKEGPSILRIQQVVRGDSAAYFCASSLETGPYGYTFGSGTRLTVV.

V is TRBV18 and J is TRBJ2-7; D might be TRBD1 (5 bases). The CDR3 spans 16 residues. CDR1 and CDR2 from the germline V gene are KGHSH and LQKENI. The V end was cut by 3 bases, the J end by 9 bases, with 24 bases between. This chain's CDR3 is CASSPGVQGSPPRQYF. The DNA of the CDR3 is TGTGCCAGCTCACCCGGTGTCCAGGGCTCCCCTCCTCGGCAGTACTTC.

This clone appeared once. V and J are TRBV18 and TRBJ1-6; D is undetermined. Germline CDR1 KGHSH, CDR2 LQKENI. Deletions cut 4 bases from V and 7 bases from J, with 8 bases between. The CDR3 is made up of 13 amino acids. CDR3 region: CASSRNRNSPLHF. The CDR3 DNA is TGTGCCAGCTCACGCAATCGCAATTCACCCCTCCACTTT.

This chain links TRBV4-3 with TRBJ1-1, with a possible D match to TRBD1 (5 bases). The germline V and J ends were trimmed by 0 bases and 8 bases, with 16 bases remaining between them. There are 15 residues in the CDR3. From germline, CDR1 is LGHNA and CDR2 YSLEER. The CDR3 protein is CASSQESGTFGEAFF. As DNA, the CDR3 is TGCGCCAGCAGCCAAGAATCCGGGACCTTCGGGGAAGCTTTCTTT.

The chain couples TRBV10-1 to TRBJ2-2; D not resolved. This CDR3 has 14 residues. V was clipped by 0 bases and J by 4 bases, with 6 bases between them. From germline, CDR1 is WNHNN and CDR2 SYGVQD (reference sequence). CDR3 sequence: CASSESAVTGELFF. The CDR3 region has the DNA TGCGCCAGCAGTGAGTCTGCGGTCACCGGGGAGCTGTTTTTT.

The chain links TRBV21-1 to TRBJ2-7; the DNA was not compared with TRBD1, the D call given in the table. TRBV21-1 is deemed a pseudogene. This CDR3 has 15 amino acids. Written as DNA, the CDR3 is TGTGCCAGCAGCAAAGGAGCAAGGGGAAACCACGAGCAGTACTTC. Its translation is CASSKGARGNHEQYF.

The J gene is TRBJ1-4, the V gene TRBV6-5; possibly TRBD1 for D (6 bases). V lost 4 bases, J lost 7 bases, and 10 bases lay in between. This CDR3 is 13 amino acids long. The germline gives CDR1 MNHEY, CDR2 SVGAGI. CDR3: CASSLTGIEKLFF. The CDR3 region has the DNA TGTGCCAGCAGTTTAACAGGGATTGAAAAACTGTTTTTT.